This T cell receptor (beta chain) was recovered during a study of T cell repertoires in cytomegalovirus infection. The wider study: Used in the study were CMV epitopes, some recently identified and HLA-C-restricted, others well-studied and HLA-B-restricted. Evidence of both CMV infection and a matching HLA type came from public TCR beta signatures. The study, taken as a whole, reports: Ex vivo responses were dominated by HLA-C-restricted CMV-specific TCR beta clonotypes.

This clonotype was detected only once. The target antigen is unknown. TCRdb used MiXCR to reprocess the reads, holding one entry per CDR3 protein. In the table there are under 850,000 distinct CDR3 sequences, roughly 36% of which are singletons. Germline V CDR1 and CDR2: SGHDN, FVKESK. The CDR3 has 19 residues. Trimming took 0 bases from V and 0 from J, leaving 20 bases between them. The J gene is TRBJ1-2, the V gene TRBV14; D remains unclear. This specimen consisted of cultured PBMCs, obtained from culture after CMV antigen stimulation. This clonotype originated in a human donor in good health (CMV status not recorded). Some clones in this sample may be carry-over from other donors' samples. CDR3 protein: CASSQDDSWEGSPNYGYTF. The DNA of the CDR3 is TGTGCCAGCAGCCAAGATGATTCGTGGGAGGGATCACCTAACTATGGCTACACCTTC.